This TCR beta chain was recorded in a study of cytomegalovirus exposure and HLA in healthy donors. Across the whole study: Inside one of the first data releases sat about 85 million unique TCRs taken from HLA-typed donors.

This clone appeared a few times. Its specificity is not known. The PCR used 60 Vbeta and 13 Jbeta primers. TCRdb keeps only in-frame clones here, not all; method: immunoSEQ multiplex PCR. The sample has 80,000 or so clones, about 73% seen once. V lost 1 base and J lost 6; bases outside the gene matches: 5. The CDR3 extends over 16 amino acids. Germline CDR1 and CDR2: SNHLY and FYNNEI. Points from the study as a whole: The records held CMV serostatus as the only immune exposure information. Reports indicated that the classifier achieved high specificity and sensitivity in diagnosing cytomegalovirus status. The study flagged roughly 150 TCR beta chains as cytomegalovirus-associated.

This receptor was identified in a man in his forties or fifties in good health and CMV-seronegative. Sample: PBMCs. This chain links TRBV2 with TRBJ2-1, with 11 positions matching TRBD2. Written as DNA, the CDR3 is TGTGCCAGCAGTGAAGGTACTAGCGGGAGCGGCAATGAGCAGTTCTTC. Translation: CASSEGTSGSGNEQFF.